This entry lists 5 T cell receptor beta chains sequenced from one sample in a study of human T cells and chemical hapten exposure. Using its own MiXCR run on the RACE reads, TCRdb lists one record per CDR3 protein. The sample consists of 82,000 or so distinct CDR3 sequences, over 10% of them appearing once. The time point: patch test 3, about 24 weeks after DPC sensitization. Treatment defined: therapeutic diphenylcyclopropenone sensitization with weekly scalp DPC. Here the sequenced sample was whole blood, taken in connection with sensitization to the hapten diphenylcyclopropenone (DPC). These receptors all come from a woman aged 50 to 60 with alopecia areata. Some clones in this sample may be carry-over from other donors' samples.

The chain combines TRBV29-1 with TRBJ2-7; tentative D call: TRBD1 (6 bases). Germline V CDR1 and CDR2: SQVTM, ANQGSEA. V was clipped by 2 bases and J by 3 bases, with 11 bases between them. This CDR3 comprises 13 residues. CDR3 coding DNA: TGCAGCGTTGAATCAGGACAGTTCTACGAGCAGTACTTC. It translates to CSVESGQFYEQYF.

The chain links TRBV27 to TRBJ2-5; D is undetermined. This CDR3 comprises 13 residues. Germline V gene data show CDR1 as MNHEY and CDR2 as SMNVEV (reference sequence). The ends were cut back, 2 bases at V and 5 bases at J, with 9 bases in the middle. This CDR3 is CASSLLGAETQYF. The CDR3 nucleotides are TGTGCCAGCAGTTTACTTGGTGCGGAGACCCAGTACTTC.

V is TRBV6-6 and J is TRBJ2-5; D is uncertain. CDR3 length: 13 amino acids. Trimming took 2 bases from V and 7 from J, leaving 11 bases between them. Germline-derived CDR1 and CDR2 are MNHNY and SVGAGI (reference sequence). CDR3 sequence (DNA): TGTGCCAGCAGTTACGTCCAGGTTGCGACCCAGTACTTC. Its protein product is CASSYVQVATQYF.

The gene calls are TRBV12-3 or TRBV12-4 and TRBJ2-5; 8 bases line up with TRBD2. Trimming cost V 5 bases and J 4 bases; bases outside gene matches: 9. CDR3 length: 15 amino acids. CDR3 residues: CASSETGGVGETQYF. The CDR3 DNA is TGTGCCAGCAGTGAAACGGGAGGGGTTGGAGAGACCCAGTACTTC.

This clonotype has more than one count but fewer than ten. V and J are TRBV12-3 or TRBV12-4 and TRBJ2-7; D remains ambiguous. Trimming stripped 7 bases from V and 5 bases from J, with 18 bases between. The length of the CDR3 is 14 residues. CDR3 sequence: CASKPGPPADEQYF. CDR3 bases: TGTGCCAGCAAGCCGGGCCCCCCGGCCGACGAGCAGTACTTC.